Below are 30 T cell receptor beta chains sequenced from a single sample in a study of blood T cell repertoires in COVID-19. TCRdb keeps only in-frame clones here, not all; method: immunoSEQ multiplex PCR. Of approximately 49,000 clones detected, about four fifths appear once; the ten largest clones hold 2.5% to 3%. The specimen was peripheral blood. These receptors were collected from a man aged 50-60 years with acute or convalescent COVID-19.

J is TRBJ1-5 and V is TRBV28, with a weak D call TRBD1 (5 bases). CDR1 is MDHEN, CDR2 SYDVKM, per germline. Trimming took off 6 bases at V and 9 bases at J, with 15 bases between the two ends. The CDR3 runs to 13 residues. Here the CDR3 DNA reads TGTGCCAGCAGCCGAGGGGACTTCGGGCCCCAGCATTTT. The encoded protein is CASSRGDFGPQHF.

By sample fraction, this clone is large. The gene calls are TRBV3-1 (or the pseudogene TRBV3-2) and TRBJ1-1; D remains unclear. This CDR3 region has 12 residues. Germline CDR1 and CDR2: LGHDT and YNNKEL (reference sequence). The ends were cut back, 4 bases at V and 4 bases at J, with 7 bases in the middle. In DNA form, the CDR3 reads TGTGCCAGCAGCCCCACGGGCACTGAAGCTTTCTTT. Translating gives CASSPTGTEAFF.

The rearrangement links TRBV15 to TRBJ2-2; no clear D. Trimming removed 0 bases from V and 1 base from J, with 3 bases in between. The CDR3 is 14 residues long. CDR1 and CDR2 from the germline V gene are LNHNV and YYDKDF (reference sequence). The CDR3 loop is CATSRDQNTGELFF. CDR3 bases: TGTGCCACCAGCAGAGACCAGAACACCGGGGAGCTGTTTTTT.

This rearrangement joins TRBV5-1 to TRBJ2-3; TRBD2 aligns across 8 bases. Germline-derived CDR1 and CDR2 are SGHRS and YFSETQ. J lost 3 bases, V lost 0 bases, and 6 bases had no gene match. This CDR3 has 16 residues. The CDR3 region is CASSLVKSGRTDTQYF. CDR3 bases: TGCGCCAGCAGCTTGGTAAAAAGCGGGAGAACAGATACGCAGTATTTT.

The chain joins TRBV3-1 (or the pseudogene TRBV3-2) to TRBJ1-4; D remains ambiguous. CDR3 length: 14 residues. The V and J ends lost 3 bases and 4 bases respectively, with 9 bases between them. Germline V gives CDR1 LGHDT, CDR2 YNNKEL (reference sequence). In nucleotides, the CDR3 is TGTGCCAGCAGCCACCAGAACCTTAATGAAAAACTGTTTTTT. Translation: CASSHQNLNEKLFF.

The chain employs TRBV2 and TRBJ1-5, with D unresolved. V was shortened by 5 bases and J by 12 bases, with 14 bases between the two germline ends. The CDR3 sequence is 12 residues long. The germline gives CDR1 SNHLY, CDR2 FYNNEI. In nucleotides, the CDR3 is TGTGCCAGCAGTCTAAGGACCGGGAGCCAGCATTTT. This sequence encodes CASSLRTGSQHF.

This clone occurred a few times. This rearrangement joins TRBV11-3 to TRBJ2-7, with TRBD1 identical over 10 bases. With V trimmed by 1 base and J by 4 bases, 1 base remained unmatched. The germline V gene has CDR1 SGHNT and CDR2 YENEEA. This CDR3 has 14 amino acids. Here the CDR3 reads CASSLGQGAYEQYF. CDR3 coding DNA: TGTGCCAGCAGCTTAGGACAGGGGGCGTACGAGCAGTACTTC. The whole variable domain, filled in from reference TRBV11-3 and TRBJ2-7, reads EAGVVQSPRYKIIEKKQPVAFWCNPISGHNTLYWYLQNLGQGPELLIRYENEEAVDDSQLPKDRFSAERLKGVDSTLKIQPAELGDSAVYLCASSLGQGAYEQYFGPGTRLTVT.

V is TRBV12-3 or TRBV12-4 and J is TRBJ2-5, with D possibly being TRBD2 (5 bases). Trimming pared 4 bases from V and 4 bases from J, leaving 10 bases between. The CDR3 spans 13 residues. Written as DNA, the CDR3 is TGTGCCAGCAGTTGGACTGTTCGAGAGACCCAGTACTTC. This codes for CASSWTVRETQYF.

The chain links TRBV5-5 to TRBJ1-5, with D possibly TRBD1 on 5 matching bases. Germline lookup yields CDR1 SGHKS and CDR2 YYEKEE (reference sequence). CDR3 size: 16 residues. V lost 1 base and J lost 1, with 12 bases in between. The CDR3 nucleotides read TGTGCCAGCAGCTTGAGGGGCGGGGAAAGCAATCAGCCCCAGCATTTT. Translation gives CASSLRGGESNQPQHF.

This rearrangement joins TRBV6-5 to TRBJ2-2, with 8 bases matching TRBD2. Trimming at V came to 7 bases and at J to 3 bases, leaving 4 bases not matched to a gene. This CDR3 is 14 amino acids long. The germline gives CDR1 MNHEY, CDR2 SVGAGI. The chain's CDR3 is CASNRGGYTGELFF. The CDR3 bases are TGTGCCAGCAACCGGGGGGGATACACCGGGGAGCTGTTTTTT.

V is TRBV27 and J is TRBJ1-6; D may be TRBD1 (5 bases). Germline V gene lookup returns CDR1 MNHEY and CDR2 SMNVEV (reference sequence). The CDR3 extends over 14 amino acids. The V gene lost 2 bases and the J gene lost 4 bases, with 6 bases spanning the gap. CDR3 region: CASSLQGYNSPLHF. The CDR3 DNA reads TGTGCCAGCAGTTTACAGGGTTATAATTCACCCCTCCACTTT.

CDR3 nucleotide sequence: TGTGCTAGTGGTTTACGACTCCCCCTAAACACCGGGGAGCTGTTTTTT. As protein: CASGLRLPLNTGELFF. The chain has TRBV12-5 and TRBJ2-2; D gene unclear. Germline V gives CDR1 LGHNT, CDR2 FRNRAP. The CDR3 consists of 16 residues. Trimming took off 3 bases at V and 2 bases at J, with 13 bases between the two ends.

This clone has only a few counts. The V call is TRBV4-1, the J call TRBJ2-7; tentatively, D is TRBD1 (6 bases). The CDR3 has 15 amino acids. V was pared by 0 bases and J by 7 bases, with 16 bases between. Germline assignment: CDR1 MGHRA and CDR2 YSYEKL. This CDR3 is CASSQDPAGAREQYF. In DNA form, the CDR3 reads TGCGCCAGCAGCCAAGATCCGGCAGGGGCGCGGGAGCAGTACTTC.

The V and J genes are TRBV7-2 and TRBJ2-7; D is uncertain. V was clipped by 4 bases and J by 4 bases, with 8 bases between them. The germline CDR1 and CDR2 sequences are SGHTA and FQGNSA. The CDR3 spans 12 residues. The CDR3 protein is CASSSSPYEQYF. Here the CDR3 DNA reads TGTGCCAGCAGCTCTTCTCCTTACGAGCAGTACTTC. The whole variable domain, filled in from reference TRBV7-2 and TRBJ2-7, reads GAGVSQSPSNKVTEKGKDVELRCDPISGHTALYWYRQSLGQGLEFLIYFQGNSAPDKSGLPSDRFSAERTGGSVSTLTIQRTQQEDSAVYLCASSSSPYEQYFGPGTRLTVT.

J is TRBJ2-7 and V is TRBV13; a weak D match, TRBD1 (6 bases). The V gene lost 2 bases and the J gene lost 0 bases, with 11 bases spanning the gap. CDR3 length: 15 amino acids. CDR1 is PRHDT, CDR2 FYEKMQ, per germline (reference sequence). In DNA form, the CDR3 reads TGTGCCAGCAGCTTACTTGGACAGAACTCCTACGAGCAGTACTTC. Amino acids: CASSLLGQNSYEQYF.

The chain combines TRBV7-9 with TRBJ2-2; tentative D call: TRBD2 (5 bases). The CDR3 has 16 residues. V lost 1 base and J 2 bases, leaving 11 bases between the germline ends. Per germline, CDR1 SEHNR and CDR2 FQNEAQ (reference sequence). The CDR3 is CASSLGAGVNTGELFF. CDR3 nucleotides: TGTGCCAGCAGCTTAGGGGCCGGGGTTAACACCGGGGAGCTGTTTTTT.

The chain recombines TRBV7-5 with TRBJ2-1; the table names TRBD2, a call not compared with the DNA. TRBV7-5 is noted as a pseudogene. This CDR3 is 17 amino acids long. This CDR3 reads CARSLAKGLAGVSEQFF. CDR3 DNA: TGTGCCAGAAGCTTAGCTAAAGGACTAGCGGGAGTAAGTGAGCAGTTCTTC.

Written as DNA, the CDR3 is TGTGCCAGCTTCGGCAGGGGTGGTGAAAAACTGTTTTTT. Translating gives CASFGRGGEKLFF. This rearrangement joins TRBV18 to TRBJ1-4, with D perhaps matching TRBD1 (6 bases). CDR3 size: 13 residues. V dropped 7 bases and J dropped 7 bases, with 13 bases sitting between them. The germline CDR1 and CDR2 sequences are KGHSH and LQKENI.

This clone was detected once. Mismatch with germline at one junction end may stem from a read error. The V call is TRBV6-5, the J call TRBJ1-3, with D unresolved. Per germline, CDR1 MNHEY and CDR2 SVGAGI. The CDR3 runs 14 residues. The CDR3 DNA follows: TGTGTCAGCAGGACTAGCGCTTCTGGAAACACCATATATTTT. Translating it yields CVSRTSASGNTIYF.

The chain links TRBV19 to TRBJ1-5; D ambiguous. CDR3 length: 13 residues. The germline gives CDR1 LNHDA, CDR2 SQIVND (reference sequence). V lost 5 bases to trimming and J lost 7 bases, with 12 bases between them. The CDR3 DNA reads as TGTGCCAGTAGTGAGGGAAGAGGGCAGCCCCAGCATTTT. It specifies CASSEGRGQPQHF.

This clone has a single count. The rearrangement joins TRBV27 to TRBJ2-1; D might be TRBD2 (7 bases). Germline CDR1 MNHEY, CDR2 SMNVEV (reference sequence). V lost 4 bases and J 8 bases, leaving 15 bases between the germline ends. This CDR3 is 14 amino acids long. CDR3: CASSSTGGLDEQFF. The CDR3 DNA reads as TGTGCCAGCAGTTCCACGGGGGGCTTGGATGAGCAGTTCTTC.

This clone showed up just once. The rearrangement joins TRBV7-9 to TRBJ2-1; 10 nucleotides align to TRBD2. J gave up 0 bases and V 5 bases, and 13 bases lay outside the gene matches. The CDR3 has 19 amino acids. Germline loops: CDR1 SEHNR, CDR2 FQNEAQ (reference sequence). CDR3 bases: TGTGCCAGCAGCCCAAGACTAGCGGGTGCCGCGAGCTCCTACAATGAGCAGTTCTTC. This sequence encodes CASSPRLAGAASSYNEQFF.

This chain uses TRBV5-1 with TRBJ1-1; D not certain. V shed 4 bases and J shed 7 bases, with 14 bases lying between them. Germline CDR1 reads SGHRS; CDR2 reads YFSETQ. This CDR3 has 13 residues. CDR3 sequence reads: CASSLDGRNEAFF. CDR3 in DNA: TGCGCCAGCAGCCTGGACGGGAGGAATGAAGCTTTCTTT.

The genes are TRBV27 and TRBJ2-3, with 8 bases aligning to TRBD1. The V gene's germline CDR1 is MNHEY and CDR2 SMNVEV (reference sequence). With V trimmed by 3 bases and J by 3 bases, 2 bases remained unmatched. This CDR3 is 14 amino acids long. CDR3 sequence reads: CASSFRTGTDTQYF. The CDR3 DNA follows: TGTGCCAGCAGTTTCCGGACAGGGACAGATACGCAGTATTTT.

V usage is TRBV24-1 and J usage is TRBJ1-2; the D is unclear. This CDR3 contains 15 residues. With 2 bases removed from V and 3 bases from J, the gap between germline ends came to 12 bases. The germline gives CDR1 KGHDR, CDR2 SFDVKD. The CDR3 reads CATSDSPPEDYGYTF. CDR3 DNA sequence: TGTGCCACCAGTGATTCGCCCCCGGAGGACTATGGCTACACCTTC.

The rearrangement uses TRBV19 and TRBJ1-1; D unresolved. CDR1 and CDR2 from the germline V gene are LNHDA and SQIVND (reference sequence). This CDR3 is built from 13 residues. Trimming shortened V by 2 bases and J by 8 bases, and 12 bases separated the two germline ends. The CDR3 bases are TGTGCCAGTAGTATAACGAGGATCGGCGAAGCTTTCTTT. Its protein is CASSITRIGEAFF.

This clone was found once. Here the CDR3 DNA reads TGTGCCAGCAGAGCGCAGGGGGTAAATTCACCCCTCCACTTT. As protein: CASRAQGVNSPLHF. The chain has TRBV6-5 and TRBJ1-6, with 7 positions matching TRBD1. The germline gives CDR1 MNHEY, CDR2 SVGAGI. V was clipped by 6 bases and J by 7 bases; unmatched bases: 6. The CDR3 has 14 residues.

The V gene is TRBV5-6, the J gene TRBJ1-2, with D possibly matching TRBD1 (6 bases). CDR3 size: 15 residues. Germline CDR1 is SGHDT and CDR2 is YYEEEE. Trimming removed 1 base at V and 8 bases at J, with 18 bases between. The CDR3 protein is CASSLFDRIPLGYTF. CDR3 sequence (DNA): TGTGCCAGCAGCTTGTTCGACAGGATCCCATTGGGCTACACCTTC.

The chain couples TRBV12-3 or TRBV12-4 to TRBJ1-1; D is ambiguous. V shed 6 bases and J shed 6 bases, with 11 bases lying between them. The CDR3 consists of 12 residues. CDR3 amino acids: CASRHGRSEAFF. CDR3 bases: TGTGCCAGCAGACATGGGAGATCTGAAGCTTTCTTT.

This chain joins TRBV7-4 and TRBJ1-6; 7 bases map to TRBD1. Germline V lookup: CDR1 SGHVT, CDR2 SQSDAQ. The CDR3 covers 17 residues. Trimming took 7 bases from V and 0 from J; bases not matched to a gene: 9. The CDR3 region has the DNA TGTGCCAGCACCGAACAGGGGCCCAGCTCCTATAATTCACCCCTCCACTTT. This encodes CASTEQGPSSYNSPLHF. The complete variable domain, with remaining parts taken from reference TRBV7-4 and TRBJ1-6, reads GAGVSQSPRYKVAKRGRDVALRCDSISGHVTLYWYRQTLGQGSEVLTYSQSDAQRDKSGRPSGRFSAERPERSVSTLKIQRTEQGDSAVYLCASTEQGPSSYNSPLHFGNGTRLTVT.